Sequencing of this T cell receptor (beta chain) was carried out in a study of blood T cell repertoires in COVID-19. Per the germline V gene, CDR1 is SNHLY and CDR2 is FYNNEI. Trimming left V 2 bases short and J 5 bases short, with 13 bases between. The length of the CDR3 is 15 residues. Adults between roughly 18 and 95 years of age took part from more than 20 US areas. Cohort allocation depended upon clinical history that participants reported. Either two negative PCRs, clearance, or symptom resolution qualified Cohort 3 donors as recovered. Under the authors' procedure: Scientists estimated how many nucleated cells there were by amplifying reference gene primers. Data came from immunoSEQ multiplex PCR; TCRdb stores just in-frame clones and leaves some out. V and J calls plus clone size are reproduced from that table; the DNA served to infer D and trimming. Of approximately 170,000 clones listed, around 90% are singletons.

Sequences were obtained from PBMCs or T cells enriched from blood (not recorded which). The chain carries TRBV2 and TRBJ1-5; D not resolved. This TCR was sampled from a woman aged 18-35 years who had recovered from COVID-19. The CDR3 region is CASSELAGVHQPQHF. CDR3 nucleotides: TGTGCCAGCAGTGAACTAGCCGGGGTACATCAGCCCCAGCATTTT.